The present T cell receptor (beta chain) was sequenced within a study of T cell responses to AZD1222 COVID-19 vaccine. With respect to this clone: In the same sample, other DNA sequences code for this CDR3.

CDR1 is GTSNPN and CDR2 is SVGIG in the germline V gene (reference sequence). This CDR3 contains 13 residues. Between the trimmed V and J ends, which lost 0 bases and 3 bases, there was a span of 9 bases. Repertoires were generated with immunoSEQ multiplex PCR, while TCRdb's copy carries only in-frame clones and drops some. Of around 50,000 clones listed, about 90% were seen once; the top ten hold 16%. The gene calls are TRBV30 and TRBJ2-7, with D perhaps TRBD2 (5 bases). The sequence was collected from an adult in good health. The sequenced sample was peripheral blood, obtained on day 0 of AZD1222 vaccination. CDR3 bases: TGTGCCTGGAGTGTAAGCGGAAACTACGAGCAGTACTTC. This gives the protein CAWSVSGNYEQYF.